This T cell receptor beta chain was found in a study of vaccination and CD4 T cells after COVID-19. The treatment here: 10-day PBMC culture with coronavirus spike peptide pools or control peptides (ViraFEST assay). An Oncomine TCR Beta short-read assay was used to sequence the DNA from cultured CD4+ T cells. In TCRdb, the PCR reads were re-called with MiXCR into one record per CDR3 protein. The sample carries nearly 15,000 distinct CDR3 sequences, about 83% recorded once. The CDR3 totals 13 residues. V was clipped by 2 bases and J by 4 bases, with 10 bases between them. Germline loops: CDR1 DFQATT, CDR2 SNEGSKA (reference sequence). In regard to this clonotype: What it binds is unknown.

This specimen was CD4+ T cells from blood, cultured in vitro, taken after SARS-CoV-2 vaccination. The J gene is TRBJ2-3, the V gene TRBV20-1; no definite D call. This clonotype was sampled from a human donor who received a COVID-19 vaccine. The CDR3 DNA reads as TGCAGTGCTAGACGAGACGGATCAGATACGCAGTATTTT. Residues: CSARRDGSDTQYF.